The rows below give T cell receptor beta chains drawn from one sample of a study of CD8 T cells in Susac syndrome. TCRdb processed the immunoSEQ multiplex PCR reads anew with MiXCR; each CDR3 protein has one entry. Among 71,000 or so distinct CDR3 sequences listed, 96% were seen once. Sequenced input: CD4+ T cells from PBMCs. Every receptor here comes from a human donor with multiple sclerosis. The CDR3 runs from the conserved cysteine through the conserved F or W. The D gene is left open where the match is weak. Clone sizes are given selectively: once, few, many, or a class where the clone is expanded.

TGTGCCAGCAGTTGGGACGGCAAGGCCTACGAGCAGTACTTC,CASSWDGKAYEQYF,TRBV27,once,14,.,TRBJ2-7
TGCAGCGTTGAAGGGGGACAGCTGCATTACTATGGCTACACCTTC,CSVEGGQLHYYGYTF,TRBV29-1,once,15,TRBD1,TRBJ1-2
TGTGCCAGCACCTCACGGCTCAATCAGCCCCAGCATTTT,CASTSRLNQPQHF,TRBV12-3/TRBV12-4,.,13,.,TRBJ1-5
TGTGCCACCATGAGCTCTAACTATGGCTACACCTTC,CATMSSNYGYTF,TRBV24-1,.,12,.,TRBJ1-2
TGTGCCACCAGTGAGTCCGGGACAGGGGATGTTGAGCAGTTCTTC,CATSESGTGDVEQFF,TRBV24-1,.,15,TRBD1,TRBJ2-1
TGTGCCAGCAGCCAATCCTACGAGCAGTACTTC,CASSQSYEQYF,TRBV3-1,.,11,.,TRBJ2-7
TGTGCCTGGAGTGTAGGAGCTAGCGGGTCGTTGGAGACCCAGTACTTC,CAWSVGASGSLETQYF,TRBV30,.,16,TRBD2,TRBJ2-5
TGTGCCAGCAGCTTAGAGAGACAGGTGATAGCGCAGTATTTT,CASSLERQVIAQYF,TRBV7-2,.,14,.,TRBJ2-3
TGTGCCAGCAGCCCCCGTAGTGGGACAGGGGGAATCTACGAGCAGTACTTC,CASSPRSGTGGIYEQYF,TRBV11-2,.,17,TRBD1,TRBJ2-7
TGCAGTGCTAGAGACCTCCGGGGCCCTACCTACAATGAGCAGTTCTTC,CSARDLRGPTYNEQFF,TRBV20-1,once,16,.,TRBJ2-1
TGCGCCAGCAGCCAAAGTTGGGCCGGGGAGACCCAGTACTTC,CASSQSWAGETQYF,TRBV4-1,.,14,.,TRBJ2-5
TGTGCCAGCAGTTTTCTGGGGGGCGCGTTTGGCTACACCTTC,CASSFLGGAFGYTF,TRBV12-3/TRBV12-4,.,14,.,TRBJ1-2
TGTGCCAGCAGCTTGGCTTCCGGGTGCAATCAGCCCCAGCATTTT,CASSLASGCNQPQHF,TRBV5-4,.,15,.,TRBJ1-5
TGTGCCAGCAGCCTTTCCTGGGGGATCCAAGAGACCCAGTACTTC,CASSLSWGIQETQYF,TRBV27,.,15,.,TRBJ2-5
TGTGCCAGCAGTCAATTGACGGGACTAGGGACTGGGGAGCTGTTTTTT,CASSQLTGLGTGELFF,TRBV3-1,.,16,TRBD2,TRBJ2-2
TGCAGCGTGACCTCCGGGAGGACTGAAGCTTTCTTT,CSVTSGRTEAFF,TRBV29-1,.,12,.,TRBJ1-1
TGTGCCAGCAGCCAAGGCGCCGCGGATATAGCTTTCTTT,CASSQGAADIAFF,TRBV3-1,.,13,.,TRBJ1-1
TGTGCCTGGAGGTTTAACAGGGAGAACACTGAAGCTTTCTTT,CAWRFNRENTEAFF,TRBV30,.,14,.,TRBJ1-1
TGTGCCAGCACGGGGGGCAACAAAGAGACCCAGTACTTC,CASTGGNKETQYF,TRBV12-3/TRBV12-4,.,13,.,TRBJ2-5
TGTGCCTGGAGCACGGGGGGCGTGTTCAATCAGCCCCAGCATTTT,CAWSTGGVFNQPQHF,TRBV30,once,15,.,TRBJ1-5
TGTGCCAGCAGCTGGGACAGGGCGTACAATGAGCAGTTCTTC,CASSWDRAYNEQFF,TRBV5-8,.,14,TRBD1,TRBJ2-1
TGTGCCAGCAGCTCGACCGGACAGGGGCCCTATCAGCCCCAGCATTTT,CASSSTGQGPYQPQHF,TRBV7-2,.,16,TRBD1,TRBJ1-5
TGCGCCAGCAGCCAAGTTTGGCCTCCCGGAGGGGGACCCAAAAACATTCAGTACTTC,CASSQVWPPGGGPKNIQYF,TRBV4-1,.,19,.,TRBJ2-4
TGTGCCAGCAGCATAGAGATCGTAAAGAATGAGCAGTTCTTC,CASSIEIVKNEQFF,TRBV7-2,.,14,.,TRBJ2-1
TGCAGTGCTCCCGACCGTAGCAATCAGCCCCAGCATTTT,CSAPDRSNQPQHF,TRBV20-1,.,13,.,TRBJ1-5
TGTGCCAGCAACCAAGATGGGGGCAATCAGCCCCAGCATTTT,CASNQDGGNQPQHF,TRBV4-2,.,14,.,TRBJ1-5
TGTGCCAGCAGCTTAGTCGGCCAGGGGGGCAATCAGCCCCAGCATTTT,CASSLVGQGGNQPQHF,TRBV7-2,.,16,TRBD1,TRBJ1-5
TGTGCCAGCAGCTTCCTTGACGGGGAGCTGTTTTTT,CASSFLDGELFF,TRBV7-9,.,12,.,TRBJ2-2
TGTGCCAGCAACCCTAGTGTGGAACAGCCCCAGCATTTT,CASNPSVEQPQHF,TRBV6-6,.,13,.,TRBJ1-5
TGTGCCTGGAGTTTACAGACTAGTCGAAGCACAGATACGCAGTATTTT,CAWSLQTSRSTDTQYF,TRBV30,.,16,.,TRBJ2-3
TGCAGCGGGCAGGCGCCGGCGGCGGAGGATGAGCAGTTCTTC,CSGQAPAAEDEQFF,TRBV20-1,few,14,.,TRBJ2-1
TGTGCCAGCAGTTTGGGTTTGGAACCGTTTTTT,CASSLGLEPFF,TRBV12-3/TRBV12-4,.,11,.,TRBJ1-4
TGTGCCAGTAGTAACCGGTTCGACAGGTCGAACACTGAAGCTTTCTTT,CASSNRFDRSNTEAFF,TRBV19,.,16,.,TRBJ1-1
TGTGCCAGCAGTGATTTTGTCAGGGGGCCCGGGGGAAGAGACTACGAGCAGTACTTC,CASSDFVRGPGGRDYEQYF,TRBV25-1,.,19,TRBD1,TRBJ2-7
TGTGCCAGCGGGTCGGACAGAAGTTTAATACTCTACAATGAGCAGTTCTTC,CASGSDRSLILYNEQFF,TRBV6-1,.,17,.,TRBJ2-1
TGCGCCAGCAGCCAAGATGCTAAAGGGACTAGCGGGGCCAGCACAGATACGCAGTATTTT,CASSQDAKGTSGASTDTQYF,TRBV4-3,.,20,TRBD2,TRBJ2-3
TGTGCCAGCAGCATGCAGGGGTCGTTCGTCCTGACTTTC,CASSMQGSFVLTF,TRBV7-2,once,13,.,TRBJ2-6
TGTGCCAGCAGTAAGACAGGGGGAGCTTTCTTT,CASSKTGGAFF,TRBV28,once,11,TRBD1,TRBJ1-1
TGTGCCAGCACCGCGGGAGAGACCCAGTACTTC,CASTAGETQYF,TRBV6-1,.,11,.,TRBJ2-5
TGTGCCAGCAGCCATTCGACGGGGAACACTGAAGCTTTCTTT,CASSHSTGNTEAFF,TRBV3-1,.,14,.,TRBJ1-1
TGCAGTGCTAGAGGGGCAGCCGCCATATATTTT,CSARGAAAIYF,TRBV20-1,.,11,.,TRBJ1-3
TGTGCCAGCAGTTACGGACTACCGGGACAAATTCCAAGCTCCTATAATTCACCCCTCCACTTT,CASSYGLPGQIPSSYNSPLHF,TRBV6-5,.,21,.,TRBJ1-6
TGTGCCAGCACCCGGGCGAACACAGATACGCAGTATTTT,CASTRANTDTQYF,TRBV6-5,.,13,.,TRBJ2-3
TGTGCCAGCAGCCCCGGGACAGGGGGCAGAGAAAAACTGTTTTTT,CASSPGTGGREKLFF,TRBV7-9,.,15,TRBD1,TRBJ1-4
TGTGCCACCAGTTCTCCCCTAGAAACGGCCGACAATGAGCAGTTCTTC,CATSSPLETADNEQFF,TRBV24-1,once,16,.,TRBJ2-1
TGTGCCAGCAGCGTAGATCGGGGGGGCGAGCAGTACTTC,CASSVDRGGEQYF,TRBV9,once,13,TRBD2,TRBJ2-7
TGTGCCACCGAGGGACAGGGGGTTTCCCAAGAGACCCAGTACTTC,CATEGQGVSQETQYF,TRBV9,.,15,TRBD1,TRBJ2-5
TGTGCCAGCAGGTCGGTCGGGAAGAACTATGGCTACACCTTC,CASRSVGKNYGYTF,TRBV5-6,.,14,.,TRBJ1-2